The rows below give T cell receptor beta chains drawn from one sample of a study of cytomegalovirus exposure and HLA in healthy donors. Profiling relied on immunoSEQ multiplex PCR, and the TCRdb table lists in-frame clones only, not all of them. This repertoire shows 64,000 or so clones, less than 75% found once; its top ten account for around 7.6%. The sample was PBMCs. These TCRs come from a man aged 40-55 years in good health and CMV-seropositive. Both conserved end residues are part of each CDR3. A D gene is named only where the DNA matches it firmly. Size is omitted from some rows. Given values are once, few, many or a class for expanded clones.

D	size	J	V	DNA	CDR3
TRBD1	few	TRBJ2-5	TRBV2	TGTGCCAGCAGTACAGGGGAACAAGAGACCCAGTACTTC	CASSTGEQETQYF
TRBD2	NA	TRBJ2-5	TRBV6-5	TGTGCCAGCAGCATTAGCGGGGGGCCTAAAGAGACCCAGTACTTC	CASSISGGPKETQYF
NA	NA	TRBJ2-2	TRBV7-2	TGTGCCAGCAGCCCCCGGCGGCGGAGGACCACCGGGGAGCTGTTTTTT	CASSPRRRRTTGELFF
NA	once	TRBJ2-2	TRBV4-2	TGTGCCAGCAGCCAAGATTTTGGCAGTAAGACCGGGGAGCTGTTTTTT	CASSQDFGSKTGELFF
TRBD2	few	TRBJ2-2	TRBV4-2	TGTGCCAGCAGCCAAGGACTAGCGGGAGGGCCGGACGGGGAGCTGTTTTTT	CASSQGLAGGPDGELFF
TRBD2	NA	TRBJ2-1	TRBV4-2	TGTGCCAGCAGCCCAGCGGGAGAGAACTCATACAATGAGCAGTTCTTC	CASSPAGENSYNEQFF
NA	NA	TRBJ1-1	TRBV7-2	TGTGCCAGCAGCTTGTCCGGGAACACTGAAGCTTTCTTT	CASSLSGNTEAFF
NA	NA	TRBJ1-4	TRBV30	TGTGCCTGGAGTGCCTTAAAGGGGCTGATTAATGAAAAACTGTTTTTT	CAWSALKGLINEKLFF
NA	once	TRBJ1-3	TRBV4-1	TGCGCCAGCAGCCAAGGTCTCTCTGGAAACACCATATATTTT	CASSQGLSGNTIYF
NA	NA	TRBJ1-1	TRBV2	TGTGCCAGCGGGCCGGACAGCCCTGAAGCTTTCTTT	CASGPDSPEAFF
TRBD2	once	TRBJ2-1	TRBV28	TGTGCCAGCAGTCCCCACCCGGGACTAGCGGGGGGGAATGAGCAGTTCTTC	CASSPHPGLAGGNEQFF
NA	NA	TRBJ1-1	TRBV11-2	TGTGCCAGCAGCTTAACAGGGCAGAACACTGAAGCTTTCTTT	CASSLTGQNTEAFF
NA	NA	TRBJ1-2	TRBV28	TGTGCCAGCAGTGGCGGGGGAAGATATGGCTACACCTTC	CASSGGGRYGYTF
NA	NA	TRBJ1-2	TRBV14	TGTGCCAGCAGCCCGACAGGACGACGGTATGGCTACACCTTC	CASSPTGRRYGYTF
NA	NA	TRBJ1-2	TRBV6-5	TGTGCCAGCAGTTACTCGGGCCAGGGATTATATGGCTACACCTTC	CASSYSGQGLYGYTF
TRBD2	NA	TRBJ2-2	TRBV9	TGTGCCAGCAGCCCCCCGCGGGGGATGGACACCGGGGAGCTGTTTTTT	CASSPPRGMDTGELFF
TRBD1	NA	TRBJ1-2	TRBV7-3	TGTGCCAGCAGCCCCGGGACAGCGGTCGAAGACTATGGCTACACCTTC	CASSPGTAVEDYGYTF
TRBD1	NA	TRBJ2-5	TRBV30	TGTGCCTGGGAGCGGACAGGCCTCCAAGAGACCCAGTACTTC	CAWERTGLQETQYF
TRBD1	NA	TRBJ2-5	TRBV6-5	TGTGCCAGCAGTTCACGACAGGGTGGAGAGACCCAGTACTTC	CASSSRQGGETQYF
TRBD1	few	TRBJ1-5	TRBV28	TGTGCCAGCAGAGGACAGGGGGGTCAGCCCCAGCATTTT	CASRGQGGQPQHF
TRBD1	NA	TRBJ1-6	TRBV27	TGTGCCAGCAGTATGGCAGGGGGCGGTTCACCCCTCCACTTT	CASSMAGGGSPLHF
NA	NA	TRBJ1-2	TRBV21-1	TGTGCCAGCAGCAAAGGACAGGGCCCCTATGGCTACACCTTC	CASSKGQGPYGYTF
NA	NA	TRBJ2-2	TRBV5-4	TGTGCCAGCAGCTTGGACAGCTCGAACACCGGGGAGCTGTTTTTT	CASSLDSSNTGELFF
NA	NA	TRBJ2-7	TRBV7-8	TGTGCCAGCAGCTCGCCCAATAGCCGCCGAGTTAACTACGAGCAGTACTTC	CASSSPNSRRVNYEQYF
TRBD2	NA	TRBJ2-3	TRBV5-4	TGTGCCAGCAGCTTGGGGCTAGCGGGAGGTACAGATACGCAGTATTTT	CASSLGLAGGTDTQYF
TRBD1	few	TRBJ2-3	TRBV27	TGTGCCAGCAGTTTGACAGGGGCTAGCACAGATACGCAGTATTTT	CASSLTGASTDTQYF
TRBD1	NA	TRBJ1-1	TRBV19	TGTGCCAGTAGTCCGACAGGGTACCCCAACACTGAAGCTTTCTTT	CASSPTGYPNTEAFF
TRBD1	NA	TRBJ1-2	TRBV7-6	TGTGCCAGCAGCCCTACCCAGGGGGCTAACTATGGCTACACCTTC	CASSPTQGANYGYTF
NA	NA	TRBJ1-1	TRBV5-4	TGTGCCAGCAGCTTGTTAGGCGGGGGAAACACTGAAGCTTTCTTT	CASSLLGGGNTEAFF
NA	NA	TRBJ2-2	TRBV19	TGTGCCAGTAGTATTAGACAGAGGACCGGGGAGCTGTTTTTT	CASSIRQRTGELFF
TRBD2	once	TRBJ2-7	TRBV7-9	TGTGCCAGCAGCTTGCGGGAGGCACCCCGGGGCGAGCAGTACTTC	CASSLREAPRGEQYF
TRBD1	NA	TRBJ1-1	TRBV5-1	TGCGCCAGCAGCTTGGGTGGGACAGGGGACACTGAAGCTTTCTTT	CASSLGGTGDTEAFF
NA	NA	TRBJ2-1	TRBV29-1	TGCAGCGTTGCCCGACTCGGCCTGTACAATGAGCAGTTCTTC	CSVARLGLYNEQFF
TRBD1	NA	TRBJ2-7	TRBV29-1	TGCAGCGCGCGGGACAGGCCCTACGAGCAGTACTTC	CSARDRPYEQYF
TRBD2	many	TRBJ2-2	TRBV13	TGTGCCAGCAGCATCCTCCAGATTGGGACTAGCGGGGGGACCAACACCGGGGAGCTGTTTTTT	CASSILQIGTSGGTNTGELFF
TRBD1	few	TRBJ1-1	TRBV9	TGTGCCAGCAGCGCTTGGACAGGGGGCTACACTGAAGCTTTCTTT	CASSAWTGGYTEAFF
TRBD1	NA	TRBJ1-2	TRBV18	TGTGCCAGCTCACCTCAGTTCCCCGGACAGGGGTATGGCTACACCTTC	CASSPQFPGQGYGYTF
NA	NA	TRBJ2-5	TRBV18	TGTGCCAGCCTGGGGAGTCTCCAAGAGACCCAGTACTTC	CASLGSLQETQYF
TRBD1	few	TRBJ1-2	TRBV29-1	TGCAGCGTCGTGGGACAGGGGGTAAAGGGCTACACCTTC	CSVVGQGVKGYTF
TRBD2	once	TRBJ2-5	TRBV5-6	TGTGCCAGCAGGCTGGAAAGCGGGGGGCCACTCCACTTC	CASRLESGGPLHF
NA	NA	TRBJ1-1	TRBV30	TGTGCCTGGAGGCACTCTGAAGCTTTCTTT	CAWRHSEAFF
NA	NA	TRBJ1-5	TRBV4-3	TGCGCCAGCGGCCTTAGGGGGTATTGTTATAGCAATCAGCCCCAGCATTTT	CASGLRGYCYSNQPQHF
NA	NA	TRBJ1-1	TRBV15	TGTGCCACCAGCGACCTTTGGGGGGCTGAAGCTTTCTTT	CATSDLWGAEAFF
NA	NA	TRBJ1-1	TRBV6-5	TGTGCCAGCAGAGACCTGACTCGTAACACTGAAGCTTTCTTT	CASRDLTRNTEAFF
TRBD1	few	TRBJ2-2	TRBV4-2	TGTGCCAGCAGCCTACGGACAGGCGAGAACACCGGGGAGCTGTTTTTT	CASSLRTGENTGELFF
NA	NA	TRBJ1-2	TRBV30	TGTGCCTGGGCAGAAAACTATGGCTACACCTTC	CAWAENYGYTF
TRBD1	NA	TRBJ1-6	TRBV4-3	TGCGCCAGCAGCGCTCGGGACAGGAGCTCCTATAATTCACCCCTCCACTTT	CASSARDRSSYNSPLHF
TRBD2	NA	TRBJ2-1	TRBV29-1	TGCAGCTCGGGACTAGCGGGGTCGGGTGAGCAGTTCTTC	CSSGLAGSGEQFF
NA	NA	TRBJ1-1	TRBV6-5	TGTGCCAGCAGCTACGGGACACGGTACACTGAAGCTTTCTTT	CASSYGTRYTEAFF
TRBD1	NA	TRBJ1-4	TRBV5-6	TGTGCCAGCAGCCCCACAGGGGGCTTTAATGAAAAACTGTTTTTT	CASSPTGGFNEKLFF
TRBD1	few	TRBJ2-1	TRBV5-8	TGTGCCAGCAGCTTACCGGGACAGGGGGTCGGTGAGCAGTTCTTC	CASSLPGQGVGEQFF
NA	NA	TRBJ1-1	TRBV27	TGTGCCAGCAGTTTAAGGAGAAACACTGAAGCTTTCTTT	CASSLRRNTEAFF
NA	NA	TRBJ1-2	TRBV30	TGTGCCTGGGGGACTGATGCTAACTATGGCTACACCTTC	CAWGTDANYGYTF